This T cell receptor beta chain was retrieved from a study of blood T cell repertoires in COVID-19. TCRdb keeps only in-frame clones here, not all; method: immunoSEQ multiplex PCR. The sample has fewer than 200,000 clones, roughly 88% seen once. V lost 9 bases and J 5 bases, leaving 17 bases between the germline ends. The CDR3 loop spans 13 amino acids. The germline V gene encodes CDR1 WSHSY and CDR2 SAAADI. This TCR was recovered from a woman of 80 years or more with active or convalescent COVID-19. V usage is TRBV10-2 and J usage is TRBJ2-7; D is perhaps TRBD1 (6 bases). The source material was peripheral blood. The CDR3 loop is CASRPNSGDEQYF. CDR3 nucleotides: TGCGCCAGTAGACCCAACTCAGGGGACGAGCAGTACTTC.